What follows are 19 T cell receptor beta chains derived from one specimen sequenced in a study of CD8 T cells in Susac syndrome. Reverse transcription of roughly 0.5 to 1 ug RNA was carried out with random hexamers. TCRdb re-called the immunoSEQ multiplex PCR reads through MiXCR, storing one row per CDR3 protein. The table has over 150,000 distinct CDR3 sequences, roughly 95% seen once; the top ten hold approximately 0.093%. The sequenced material came from CD4+ T cells from PBMCs. Receptors originate from a human donor with multiple sclerosis.

This chain links TRBV5-1 with TRBJ2-7; tentatively, D is TRBD1 (5 bases). The CDR3 has 13 residues. V gave up 0 bases and J gave up 3 bases, with 7 bases separating them. The germline gives CDR1 SGHRS, CDR2 YFSETQ. The CDR3 DNA sequence: TGCGCCAGCAGCTTGGACAGGTACTACGAGCAGTACTTC. Amino acid sequence: CASSLDRYYEQYF.

The chain recombines TRBV6-5 with TRBJ2-5; a weak D match, TRBD1 (5 bases). Germline lookup yields CDR1 MNHEY and CDR2 SVGAGI. The CDR3 is 14 amino acids. Trimming removed 6 bases at V and 3 bases at J, with 14 bases between. The CDR3 loop is CASRVPAREETQYF. DNA for the CDR3: TGTGCCAGCAGGGTGCCGGCCAGGGAAGAGACCCAGTACTTC.

This chain uses TRBV7-9 with TRBJ2-5; 7 nucleotides line up with TRBD2. Trimming cost V 8 bases and J 4 bases; bases outside gene matches: 7. CDR1 and CDR2 from the germline V gene are SEHNR and FQNEAQ (reference sequence). The CDR3 runs 13 residues. CDR3 sequence (DNA): TGTGCCAGCGCAAGGGAGGGTTTAGAGACCCAGTACTTC. As protein: CASAREGLETQYF. Together with reference TRBV7-9 and TRBJ2-5, the CDR3 gives the full variable domain: DTGVSQNPRHKITKRGQNVTFRCDPISEHNRLYWYRQTLGQGPEFLTYFQNEAQLEKSRLLSDRFSAERPKGSFSTLEIQRTEQGDSAMYLCASAREGLETQYFGPGTRLLVL.

V is TRBV5-6 and J is TRBJ1-4; D unresolved. Between the trimmed V and J ends, which lost 1 base and 5 bases, there was a span of 6 bases. The length of the CDR3 is 13 residues. CDR1 and CDR2 (germline): SGHDT, YYEEEE. CDR3 region: CASSLPGNEKLFF. The CDR3 region has the DNA TGTGCCAGCAGCTTGCCTGGGAATGAAAAACTGTTTTTT.

The chain joins TRBV6-5 to TRBJ2-1; D call uncertain. From germline, CDR1 is MNHEY and CDR2 SVGAGI. This CDR3 has 14 amino acids. V was clipped by 6 bases and J by 2 bases, with 11 bases between them. The CDR3 nucleotides read TGTGCCAGCAGGGAGATAGGGCCCTACAATGAGCAGTTCTTC. It encodes CASREIGPYNEQFF.

The chain joins TRBV18 to TRBJ1-2; D is unclear. CDR1 KGHSH and CDR2 LQKENI come from the germline V gene. The CDR3 is made up of 12 amino acids. V was pared by 3 bases and J by 8 bases, with 10 bases between. CDR3 DNA: TGTGCCAGCTCACCCCTTTCGGAAGGCTACACCTTC. Its protein is CASSPLSEGYTF.

This clonotype was seen more than once but under ten times. This chain links TRBV18 with TRBJ2-3, with D uncertain. V dropped 8 bases and J dropped 6 bases, with 9 bases sitting between them. Germline V lookup: CDR1 KGHSH, CDR2 LQKENI. This CDR3 comprises 11 residues. DNA of the CDR3: TGTGCCAGCAGCCCGGGTGATACGCAGTATTTT. Translating gives CASSPGDTQYF.

The rearrangement uses TRBV6-2 or TRBV6-3 and TRBJ2-3; no clear D. V was pared by 4 bases and J by 10 bases, with 12 bases between. The germline V gene has CDR1 MNHEY and CDR2 SVGEGT. CDR3 size: 12 residues. CDR3 amino acids: CASSSEKDAQYF. CDR3 DNA sequence: TGTGCCAGCAGTTCCGAAAAGGATGCGCAGTATTTT.

DNA of the CDR3: TGTGCCAGCAGCTTACACTTCACAGATACGCAGTATTTT. The encoded protein is CASSLHFTDTQYF. This sequence joins TRBV11-2 and TRBJ2-3; D gene ambiguous. The CDR3 is 13 residues long. V was cut by 2 bases and J by 2 bases, with 5 bases left in between. In germline, CDR1 is SGHAT, CDR2 FQNNGV.

This chain links TRBV20-1 with TRBJ2-7; 8 bases line up with TRBD2. CDR1 and CDR2 (germline): DFQATT, SNEGSKA (reference sequence). Unmatched junction bases numbered 6, after V lost 0 bases and J lost 5 bases. This CDR3 is 14 amino acids long. The CDR3 DNA sequence: TGCAGTGCTAGAGATTTCGGGGGGGCGGACGAGCAGTACTTC. Translated: CSARDFGGADEQYF.

The V call is TRBV18, the J call TRBJ2-5; D remains ambiguous. This CDR3 contains 13 residues. Trimming took 4 bases from V and 3 from J, leaving 9 bases between them. Germline CDR1 is KGHSH and CDR2 is LQKENI. CDR3 sequence reads: CASSRRQKETQYF. As DNA, the CDR3 is TGTGCCAGCTCACGAAGGCAGAAAGAGACCCAGTACTTC.

The CDR3 bases are TGCAGTGCTAGTGGTTACAGCTCCTACGAGCAGTACTTC. It is translated as CSASGYSSYEQYF. This chain connects TRBV20-1 to TRBJ2-7; no clear D. The length of the CDR3 is 13 residues. CDR1 and CDR2 (germline): DFQATT, SNEGSKA (reference sequence). V was trimmed by 3 bases and J by 0 bases, leaving 9 bases between them.

The CDR3 DNA is TGTGCCAGCAGCGTAGCTAGCGGGGCCGCTCGTGGGACCCAGTACTTC. This encodes CASSVASGAARGTQYF. The chain links TRBV9 to TRBJ2-5, with TRBD2 matching 9 bases. The CDR3 extends over 16 amino acids. The V gene end was trimmed by 0 bases and the J gene end by 7 bases; junction bases not matched to a gene: 10. The germline V gene has CDR1 SGDLS and CDR2 YYNGEE.

The CDR3: CASSIEGTGNTEAFF. In nucleotides, the CDR3 is TGTGCCAGTAGTATAGAAGGGACAGGGAACACTGAAGCTTTCTTT. The V call is TRBV19, the J call TRBJ1-1; 8 nucleotides agree with TRBD1. After removal of 0 bases from V and 1 base from J, the junction contained 1 base not matched to a gene. The length of the CDR3 is 15 residues. Germline values: CDR1 LNHDA, CDR2 SQIVND (reference sequence).

The count of this clonotype is one. The V call is TRBV12-3 or TRBV12-4, the J call TRBJ2-5; perhaps TRBD2 as D (6 bases). The germline V and J ends were trimmed by 6 bases and 10 bases, with 12 bases remaining between them. CDR3 size: 11 residues. The CDR3 sequence is CASSPGGGQYF. The CDR3 region has the DNA TGTGCCAGCAGCCCCGGGGGAGGCCAGTACTTC.

The chain has TRBV5-4 and TRBJ1-1; D may be TRBD1 (6 bases). Germline V lookup: CDR1 SGHNT, CDR2 YYREEE (reference sequence). The CDR3 runs to 15 residues. Trimming pared 4 bases from V and 3 bases from J, leaving 16 bases between. CDR3 region: CASSPSGGLDTEAFF. The CDR3, as DNA: TGTGCCAGCAGCCCAAGTGGGGGGCTGGACACTGAAGCTTTCTTT.

This clonotype appeared a single time. The CDR3 bases are TGTGCCAGCAGCCAGGGACTAGCGGAATGGAGGGATACGCAGTATTTT. Its protein is CASSQGLAEWRDTQYF. V gene TRBV3-1 combines with J gene TRBJ2-3; TRBD2 matches at 11 bases. V shed 3 bases and J 6 bases; nucleotides not matched to a gene: 8. Germline CDR1 LGHDT, CDR2 YNNKEL (reference sequence). The CDR3 is made up of 16 amino acids.

This clonotype came up once. V is TRBV30 and J is TRBJ2-1; the match to TRBD2 covers 8 bases. This CDR3 region has 13 residues. The V gene's germline CDR1 is GTSNPN and CDR2 SVGIG (reference sequence). The trim removed 4 bases at V and 5 bases at J, leaving 4 bases unmatched. The CDR3 nucleotides read TGTGCCTGGAAGGGACTAGGTCACAATGAGCAGTTCTTC. Its translation is CAWKGLGHNEQFF.

V gene TRBV12-3 or TRBV12-4 combines with J gene TRBJ1-2, with D perhaps matching TRBD1 (6 bases). The V gene lost 6 bases and the J gene lost 8 bases, with 19 bases spanning the gap. There are 14 residues in the CDR3. CDR3 DNA sequence: TGTGCCAGCAGGACAGGACCAATTCCCGGCGGCTACACCTTC. Translation: CASRTGPIPGGYTF.